This is a list of T cell receptor beta chains from one sample in a study of response to subunit inactivated influenza vaccine. TCRdb reprocessed the RT-PCR reads via MiXCR and lists one record per CDR3 protein. The sample holds 600,000 to 850,000 distinct CDR3 sequences, about 15% seen once. Source: PBMCs from blood, taken around 15 days before vaccination. These receptors originate from a man aged 50-60 years who received an inactivated influenza vaccine. Each CDR3 is given with its conserved first and last residue. The D gene is left open where the match is weak. Not every row has a clone size; where given, it reads once, few, many or a size class.

clone size: many
V gene: TRBV27
D gene: NA
J gene: TRBJ1-1
CDR3 protein: CASSSHAGGYTEAFF
CDR3 DNA: TGTGCCAGCAGTTCCCACGCGGGGGGTTATACTGAAGCTTTCTTT

clone size: many
V gene: TRBV15
D gene: TRBD1
J gene: TRBJ1-3
CDR3 protein: CATSTRTGSGNTIYF
CDR3 DNA: TGTGCCACCAGCACCCGGACAGGCTCTGGAAACACCATATATTTT

clone size: few
V gene: TRBV4-3
D gene: NA
J gene: TRBJ2-4
CDR3 protein: CASSLGDTGIAKNIQYF
CDR3 DNA: TGCGCCAGCAGCCTGGGAGACACCGGAATAGCCAAAAACATTCAGTACTTC

clone size: NA
V gene: TRBV28
D gene: TRBD2
J gene: TRBJ2-1
CDR3 protein: CASSPAGGPDEQFF
CDR3 DNA: TGTGCCAGCAGTCCAGCGGGAGGGCCGGATGAGCAGTTCTTC

clone size: few
V gene: TRBV6-5
D gene: TRBD1
J gene: TRBJ2-7
CDR3 protein: CASSYSAGGYEQYF
CDR3 DNA: TGTGCCAGCAGTTACTCGGCAGGGGGCTACGAGCAGTACTTC

clone size: NA
V gene: TRBV20-1
D gene: NA
J gene: TRBJ2-7
CDR3 protein: CSARRPQGSYEQYF
CDR3 DNA: TGCAGTGCTAGACGGCCTCAAGGTTCCTACGAGCAGTACTTC

clone size: many
V gene: TRBV7-2
D gene: NA
J gene: TRBJ2-3
CDR3 protein: CASSPATDTQYF
CDR3 DNA: TGTGCCAGCAGCCCGGCGACAGATACGCAGTATTTT

clone size: many
V gene: TRBV7-9
D gene: TRBD2
J gene: TRBJ2-4
CDR3 protein: CASSYMMGGKAKNIQYF
CDR3 DNA: TGTGCCAGCAGCTATATGATGGGGGGGAAAGCCAAAAACATTCAGTACTTC

clone size: many
V gene: TRBV20-1
D gene: TRBD1
J gene: TRBJ2-7
CDR3 protein: CSARDSDRWYF
CDR3 DNA: TGCAGTGCTAGAGATTCGGACAGGTGGTACTTC

clone size: NA
V gene: TRBV6-5
D gene: TRBD2
J gene: TRBJ2-3
CDR3 protein: CASSYSARERRTDAQYF
CDR3 DNA: TGTGCCAGCAGTTACTCTGCGCGGGAGCGGCGCACAGATGCGCAGTATTTT

clone size: NA
V gene: TRBV9
D gene: NA
J gene: TRBJ2-3
CDR3 protein: CASSVDWGRSTDTQYF
CDR3 DNA: TGTGCCAGCAGCGTAGATTGGGGCCGAAGCACAGATACGCAGTATTTT

clone size: few
V gene: TRBV20-1
D gene: TRBD1
J gene: TRBJ2-5
CDR3 protein: CSAQGQDPYQETQYF
CDR3 DNA: TGCAGTGCCCAGGGACAGGACCCTTACCAAGAGACCCAGTACTTC

clone size: NA
V gene: TRBV28
D gene: NA
J gene: TRBJ2-1
CDR3 protein: CASSLLRLDPAYNEQFF
CDR3 DNA: TGTGCCAGCAGTTTATTGAGGTTGGACCCCGCCTACAATGAGCAGTTCTTC

clone size: NA
V gene: TRBV7-9
D gene: TRBD2
J gene: TRBJ2-5
CDR3 protein: CASSLALLAGGPETQYF
CDR3 DNA: TGTGCCAGCAGCTTAGCCCTTCTAGCGGGGGGGCCTGAGACCCAGTACTTC

clone size: NA
V gene: TRBV7-2
D gene: NA
J gene: TRBJ1-1
CDR3 protein: CASSFPVGEGAFF
CDR3 DNA: TGTGCCAGCAGCTTCCCCGTAGGGGAGGGAGCTTTCTTT

clone size: many
V gene: TRBV12-3/TRBV12-4
D gene: NA
J gene: TRBJ1-2
CDR3 protein: CASSLASDGGMDGYTF
CDR3 DNA: TGTGCCAGCAGTTTGGCTTCGGACGGAGGAATGGATGGCTACACCTTC

clone size: few
V gene: TRBV6-5
D gene: NA
J gene: TRBJ2-3
CDR3 protein: CASRRTGTQYF
CDR3 DNA: TGTGCCAGCCGAAGGACGGGGACGCAGTATTTT

clone size: many
V gene: TRBV20-1
D gene: NA
J gene: TRBJ2-1
CDR3 protein: CSARDPRERNEQFF
CDR3 DNA: TGCAGTGCTAGAGATCCCAGGGAGAGGAATGAGCAGTTCTTC

clone size: NA
V gene: TRBV6-2/TRBV6-3
D gene: NA
J gene: TRBJ1-2
CDR3 protein: CASSYSLPGSGYTF
CDR3 DNA: TGTGCCAGCAGTTACTCGTTACCAGGGAGTGGCTACACCTTC

clone size: NA
V gene: TRBV20-1
D gene: NA
J gene: TRBJ1-4
CDR3 protein: CSARFSDNEKLFF
CDR3 DNA: TGCAGTGCTAGATTCTCAGATAATGAAAAACTGTTTTTT

clone size: few
V gene: TRBV11-1
D gene: TRBD2
J gene: TRBJ2-1
CDR3 protein: CASSFLGGSSGRAYNEQFF
CDR3 DNA: TGTGCCAGCAGCTTCCTTGGGGGGTCTAGCGGGAGGGCCTACAATGAGCAGTTCTTC

clone size: few
V gene: TRBV4-3
D gene: NA
J gene: TRBJ2-3
CDR3 protein: CASSHPGGRETDTQYF
CDR3 DNA: TGCGCCAGCAGCCACCCTGGAGGCAGGGAAACAGATACGCAGTATTTT

clone size: NA
V gene: TRBV29-1
D gene: TRBD2
J gene: TRBJ2-3
CDR3 protein: CSVEESLAGDAQYF
CDR3 DNA: TGCAGCGTTGAAGAGTCACTAGCGGGAGACGCTCAGTATTTT

clone size: few
V gene: TRBV5-1
D gene: TRBD1
J gene: TRBJ1-5
CDR3 protein: CASSPPGTGGRNQPQHF
CDR3 DNA: TGCGCCAGCAGCCCGCCCGGGACAGGGGGCCGCAATCAGCCCCAGCATTTT

clone size: NA
V gene: TRBV6-2/TRBV6-3
D gene: NA
J gene: TRBJ1-1
CDR3 protein: CASKGDGNTEAFF
CDR3 DNA: TGTGCCAGCAAAGGGGACGGGAACACTGAAGCTTTCTTT

clone size: NA
V gene: TRBV29-1
D gene: NA
J gene: TRBJ2-5
CDR3 protein: CSAGARETQYF
CDR3 DNA: TGCAGCGCCGGGGCTCGAGAGACCCAGTACTTC

clone size: many
V gene: TRBV20-1
D gene: NA
J gene: TRBJ1-3
CDR3 protein: CSARPSYSGNTIYF
CDR3 DNA: TGCAGTGCTAGACCATCGTACTCTGGAAACACCATATATTTT

clone size: NA
V gene: TRBV29-1
D gene: TRBD1
J gene: TRBJ1-1
CDR3 protein: CSVVGQGRTEAFF
CDR3 DNA: TGCAGCGTTGTGGGACAGGGACGTACTGAAGCTTTCTTT

clone size: NA
V gene: TRBV7-3
D gene: TRBD2
J gene: TRBJ2-2
CDR3 protein: CASSMTSGKPGELFF
CDR3 DNA: TGTGCCAGCAGCATGACTAGCGGGAAGCCCGGGGAGCTGTTTTTT

clone size: NA
V gene: TRBV4-2
D gene: NA
J gene: TRBJ2-3
CDR3 protein: CASSQDLRTDTQYF
CDR3 DNA: TGTGCCAGCAGCCAAGATCTCCGCACAGATACGCAGTATTTT

clone size: NA
V gene: TRBV4-2
D gene: TRBD1
J gene: TRBJ2-2
CDR3 protein: CASSHGGLQGATGELFF
CDR3 DNA: TGTGCCAGCAGTCACGGGGGGTTACAGGGGGCCACCGGGGAGCTGTTTTTT

clone size: many
V gene: TRBV2
D gene: NA
J gene: TRBJ2-3
CDR3 protein: CASSQVASTDTQYF
CDR3 DNA: TGTGCCAGCAGTCAAGTAGCTAGCACAGATACGCAGTATTTT

clone size: many
V gene: TRBV20-1
D gene: TRBD2
J gene: TRBJ2-1
CDR3 protein: CRAGTSGGRQFF
CDR3 DNA: TGCAGAGCCGGGACTAGCGGAGGCCGGCAGTTCTTC

clone size: many
V gene: TRBV20-1
D gene: NA
J gene: TRBJ1-6
CDR3 protein: CSARDSGQGNSPLHF
CDR3 DNA: TGCAGTGCTAGAGATTCAGGCCAGGGGAATTCACCCCTCCACTTT

clone size: NA
V gene: TRBV5-1
D gene: TRBD2
J gene: TRBJ2-7
CDR3 protein: CASSLSGGRTYEQYF
CDR3 DNA: TGCGCCAGCAGCTTGTCCGGCGGGAGGACCTACGAGCAGTACTTC

clone size: NA
V gene: TRBV27
D gene: TRBD2
J gene: TRBJ2-7
CDR3 protein: CASSPSVSLGLAGFFSHEQYF
CDR3 DNA: TGTGCCAGCAGTCCATCAGTGAGTTTGGGACTAGCGGGGTTCTTTTCCCACGAGCAGTACTTC

clone size: few
V gene: TRBV6-5
D gene: NA
J gene: TRBJ1-1
CDR3 protein: CASSYGPPSGSEAFF
CDR3 DNA: TGTGCCAGCAGTTACGGGCCACCCTCTGGATCTGAAGCTTTCTTT

clone size: NA
V gene: TRBV5-1
D gene: TRBD1
J gene: TRBJ1-5
CDR3 protein: CASSPDRGDQPQHF
CDR3 DNA: TGCGCCAGCAGCCCTGACAGGGGTGATCAGCCCCAGCATTTT

clone size: few
V gene: TRBV20-1
D gene: NA
J gene: TRBJ2-1
CDR3 protein: CSARKGTSYNEQFF
CDR3 DNA: TGCAGTGCTAGAAAGGGTACCTCCTACAATGAGCAGTTCTTC

clone size: few
V gene: TRBV28
D gene: NA
J gene: TRBJ2-7
CDR3 protein: CASSFEQLQRGYEQYF
CDR3 DNA: TGTGCCAGCAGTTTTGAGCAGCTACAAAGAGGGTACGAGCAGTACTTC

clone size: NA
V gene: TRBV20-1
D gene: NA
J gene: TRBJ2-1
CDR3 protein: CSAIFGGINEQFF
CDR3 DNA: TGCAGTGCTATATTTGGAGGTATCAATGAGCAGTTCTTC

clone size: NA
V gene: TRBV20-1
D gene: NA
J gene: TRBJ2-1
CDR3 protein: CSAFDGTTYNEQFF
CDR3 DNA: TGCAGTGCTTTTGACGGGACGACCTACAATGAGCAGTTCTTC

clone size: NA
V gene: TRBV28
D gene: NA
J gene: TRBJ2-7
CDR3 protein: CATGTDYEQYF
CDR3 DNA: TGTGCCACTGGGACTGACTACGAGCAGTACTTC

clone size: NA
V gene: TRBV27
D gene: NA
J gene: TRBJ1-6
CDR3 protein: CASSFRATSPLHF
CDR3 DNA: TGTGCCAGCAGTTTTAGGGCGACTTCACCCCTCCACTTT

clone size: few
V gene: TRBV7-8
D gene: TRBD1
J gene: TRBJ2-4
CDR3 protein: CASSPLGNRGDIQYF
CDR3 DNA: TGTGCCAGCAGCCCTTTGGGAAACAGGGGAGACATTCAGTACTTC

clone size: NA
V gene: TRBV5-1
D gene: NA
J gene: TRBJ2-1
CDR3 protein: CASSLAGSQNYEQFF
CDR3 DNA: TGCGCCAGCAGCTTGGCCGGGTCCCAGAACTATGAGCAGTTCTTC

clone size: few
V gene: TRBV29-1
D gene: NA
J gene: TRBJ2-7
CDR3 protein: CSVVKDTTYEQYF
CDR3 DNA: TGCAGCGTTGTCAAGGACACAACCTACGAGCAGTACTTC

clone size: many
V gene: TRBV12-3/TRBV12-4
D gene: TRBD1
J gene: TRBJ1-2
CDR3 protein: CASSSQFGTANYGYTF
CDR3 DNA: TGTGCCAGCAGCTCCCAGTTCGGGACAGCTAACTATGGCTACACCTTC

clone size: many
V gene: TRBV5-1
D gene: TRBD1
J gene: TRBJ1-2
CDR3 protein: CASSLTGGDGYTF
CDR3 DNA: TGTGCCAGCAGCTTAACAGGGGGTGATGGCTACACCTTC

clone size: many
V gene: TRBV5-1
D gene: NA
J gene: TRBJ1-4
CDR3 protein: CASSLAGPENNEKLFF
CDR3 DNA: TGCGCCAGCAGCTTGGCCGGGCCCGAGAATAATGAAAAACTGTTTTTT

clone size: NA
V gene: TRBV4-3
D gene: TRBD2
J gene: TRBJ2-7
CDR3 protein: CASSQGLRGSGSYEQYF
CDR3 DNA: TGCGCCAGCAGCCAAGGTCTCCGCGGGAGTGGGTCATACGAGCAGTACTTC

clone size: few
V gene: TRBV6-1
D gene: NA
J gene: TRBJ2-1
CDR3 protein: CASTRRGNPTGPNEQFF
CDR3 DNA: TGTGCCAGCACCAGAAGGGGGAACCCGACGGGACCCAATGAGCAGTTCTTC

clone size: NA
V gene: TRBV11-2
D gene: TRBD1
J gene: TRBJ1-1
CDR3 protein: CASSLDRQGWTEAFF
CDR3 DNA: TGTGCCAGCAGCTTGGATAGACAGGGATGGACTGAAGCTTTCTTT

clone size: few
V gene: TRBV7-9
D gene: NA
J gene: TRBJ2-7
CDR3 protein: CASSLPPNYEQYF
CDR3 DNA: TGTGCCAGCAGCTTACCCCCTAACTACGAGCAGTACTTC

clone size: many
V gene: TRBV10-3
D gene: TRBD2
J gene: TRBJ2-5
CDR3 protein: CAISLAGGDQETQYF
CDR3 DNA: TGTGCCATCAGTCTAGCGGGGGGAGATCAAGAGACCCAGTACTTC

clone size: NA
V gene: TRBV7-8
D gene: NA
J gene: TRBJ2-2
CDR3 protein: CASSTPRLYTGELFF
CDR3 DNA: TGTGCCAGCAGCACCCCGCGACTTTACACCGGGGAGCTGTTTTTT

clone size: few
V gene: TRBV13
D gene: TRBD2
J gene: TRBJ2-7
CDR3 protein: CASSTGTSGDLSYEQYF
CDR3 DNA: TGTGCCAGCAGCACAGGGACTAGCGGGGATCTATCCTACGAGCAGTACTTC

clone size: many
V gene: TRBV2
D gene: TRBD1
J gene: TRBJ1-2
CDR3 protein: CASGTGGVGGYTF
CDR3 DNA: TGTGCCAGCGGGACAGGGGGCGTGGGAGGCTACACCTTC